Shown below are 13 T cell receptor beta chains from a single sample sequenced in a study of vaccination effects on CD4 cells after COVID-19. Their antigen targets remain unknown. CD4+ T cells specific for antigen were expanded with viral peptide pools by the ViraFEST assay before sequencing. Investigators separated out CD4+ T cells once about 10 days of culture had passed. Vaccine administered to participants consisted of two doses of either BNT162b2 or mRNA-1273. The method was immunoSEQ multiplex PCR; TCRdb's version includes in-frame clones alone and lacks a portion of them. The repertoire holds approximately 65,000 clones, with around 70% as singletons. The source was CD4+ T cells from PBMCs cultured with HCoV-229E spike peptides, collected after COVID-19 vaccination. Every receptor here comes from a human donor who received a COVID-19 vaccine.

This clone showed up just once. CDR3 nucleotides: TGTGCCACCAGTGACGAGGGACTAGCGGTCAATGAGCAGTTCTTC. Encoded protein: CATSDEGLAVNEQFF. The chain combines TRBV24-1 with TRBJ2-1, with TRBD2 matching over 11 bases. V lost 4 bases to trimming and J lost 6 bases; unmatched junction nucleotides: 4. CDR3 size: 15 residues. Germline V gene lookup returns CDR1 KGHDR and CDR2 SFDVKD.

V and J are TRBV5-6 and TRBJ2-1, with D maybe TRBD2 (6 bases). The V gene lost 4 bases and the J gene lost 5 bases, with 16 bases spanning the gap. This CDR3 is built from 15 residues. In germline, CDR1 is SGHDT, CDR2 YYEEEE. CDR3 bases: TGTGCCAGCAGCCAACCGGGAGCCTTGCACAATGAGCAGTTCTTC. Its protein product is CASSQPGALHNEQFF.

The gene calls are TRBV6-5 and TRBJ1-6; TRBD1 agrees at 9 bases. Germline CDR1 reads MNHEY; CDR2 reads SVGAGI. Trimming took 7 bases from V and 9 from J; bases not matched to a gene: 7. The CDR3 spans 14 residues. The CDR3 loop is CASNGQGRISPLHF. The CDR3 bases are TGTGCCAGCAACGGACAGGGGCGTATTTCACCCCTCCACTTT.

J is TRBJ2-1 and V is TRBV6-2 or TRBV6-3; 10 nucleotides match TRBD2. Germline V gene sequence: CDR1 MNHEY, CDR2 SVGEGT. V lost 4 bases, J lost 5 bases, and 5 bases stayed unmatched. This CDR3 contains 15 residues. The CDR3 bases are TGTGCCAGCAGTTTTAGCGGGGGGCAACACAATGAGCAGTTCTTC. Amino acid sequence: CASSFSGGQHNEQFF.

The J gene is TRBJ1-2, the V gene TRBV5-1; D remains unclear. The CDR3 length is 11 residues. Germline CDR1 SGHRS, CDR2 YFSETQ. The germline V and J ends were trimmed by 3 bases and 4 bases, with 4 bases remaining between them. The CDR3 spells CASSSGYGYTF. CDR3 in DNA: TGCGCCAGCAGCTCCGGCTATGGCTACACCTTC.

The chain recombines TRBV29-1 with TRBJ2-1, with 9 bases lining up with TRBD2. The CDR3 has 16 residues. Germline V gene lookup returns CDR1 SQVTM and CDR2 ANQGSEA. Trimming took 4 bases from V and 3 from J; bases not matched to a gene: 10. CDR3 amino acids: CSVAAVGGGGYNEQFF. The CDR3 DNA reads TGCAGCGTTGCCGCGGTGGGCGGGGGGGGCTACAATGAGCAGTTCTTC.

This chain connects TRBV20-1 to TRBJ2-2; D uncertain. This CDR3 is 11 amino acids long. The V end was cut by 0 bases, the J end by 9 bases, with 5 bases between. CDR1 is DFQATT, CDR2 SNEGSKA, per germline (reference sequence). The CDR3 region is CSARDQRELFF. Written as DNA, the CDR3 is TGCAGTGCTAGAGATCAGAGGGAGCTGTTTTTT.

The genes are TRBV24-1 and TRBJ1-1, with D uncertain. V lost 9 bases and J 1 base, leaving 11 bases between the germline ends. This CDR3 spans 13 amino acids. Germline loops: CDR1 KGHDR, CDR2 SFDVKD. The CDR3 DNA is TGTGCCACCCGGGAAGAAGGGAACACTGAAGCTTTCTTT. Translating gives CATREEGNTEAFF.

J is TRBJ2-1 and V is TRBV5-1, with D possibly being TRBD1 (6 bases). The CDR3 is made up of 13 amino acids. V was pared by 4 bases and J by 4 bases, with 9 bases between. The germline gives CDR1 SGHRS, CDR2 YFSETQ. The CDR3 protein is CASSPGQYNEQFF. In DNA, the CDR3 is TGCGCCAGCAGCCCCGGACAGTACAATGAGCAGTTCTTC.

The chain has TRBV5-8 and TRBJ2-1; 10 bases map to TRBD1. V lost 8 bases, J lost 0 bases, and 14 bases stayed unmatched. Germline CDR1 is SGHTS and CDR2 is YDEGEE. There are 18 residues in the CDR3. CDR3 nucleotides: TGTGCCAGTCCCCTAGACTGGACAGGGGGAGTCTCCTACAATGAGCAGTTCTTC. Protein: CASPLDWTGGVSYNEQFF.

The chain links TRBV6-5 to TRBJ1-2; D call uncertain. The CDR3 length is 15 residues. Deletions cut 6 bases from V and 5 bases from J, with 19 bases between. Germline CDR1 reads MNHEY; CDR2 reads SVGAGI. DNA of the CDR3: TGTGCCAGCAGGGACCCTTCGGGAACCCTTTATGGCTACACCTTC. Its translation: CASRDPSGTLYGYTF.

The CDR3 DNA sequence: TGTGCCAGCAGCCATAGCGGGAGGAGGTATTCCTACAATGAGCAGTTCTTC. This translates into CASSHSGRRYSYNEQFF. This rearrangement joins TRBV5-4 to TRBJ2-1; 10 bases are a match to TRBD2. This CDR3 region has 17 residues. Germline V gene sequence: CDR1 SGHNT, CDR2 YYREEE (reference sequence). The V segment lost 4 bases and the J segment 1 base; nucleotides outside the gene matches: 8.

This chain uses TRBV21-1 with TRBJ1-5. TRBV21-1 is designated a pseudogene. CDR3 length equals 13 residues. Here the CDR3 reads CASSMVSNQPQHF. In nucleotides, the CDR3 is TGTGCCAGCAGCATGGTTAGCAATCAGCCCCAGCATTTT.